The next 5 T cell receptor beta chains were all read from a single sample in a study of blood T cells in healthy people across ages. Next came a second PCR, run for about 7 to 11 cycles, which used a sample-barcoded 5' primer along with a J-beta primer mix. One entry per CDR3 protein, called by TCRdb with MiXCR from the 5' RACE reads. Of roughly 800,000 distinct CDR3 sequences listed, over 45% are singletons. Sample: blood. These receptors came from a man aged 25 to 40 in good health.

V gene TRBV28 combines with J gene TRBJ1-6; perhaps TRBD1 as D (5 bases). Germline V CDR1 and CDR2: MDHEN, SYDVKM. The CDR3 length is 15 residues. V lost 7 bases, J lost 0 bases, and 10 bases lay in between. The CDR3 region is CASTSGNSYNSPLHF. The CDR3 nucleotides are TGTGCCAGCACTTCAGGGAACTCCTATAATTCACCCCTCCACTTT.

This chain joins TRBV10-3 and TRBJ2-3, with D possibly TRBD2 on 6 matching bases. The CDR3 has 12 residues. V lost 10 bases, J lost 3 bases, and 11 bases lay in between. Germline loops: CDR1 ENHRY, CDR2 SYGVKD. In DNA, the CDR3 is TGTGCCACGGGGACTCAAACAGATACGCAGTATTTT. It encodes CATGTQTDTQYF.

This clonotype was counted only a few times. This chain joins TRBV7-2 and TRBJ2-6; 8 nucleotides match TRBD1. The CDR3 runs 18 residues. V dropped 1 base and J dropped 2; count of bases not matched to a gene: 7. The V gene's germline CDR1 is SGHTA and CDR2 FQGNSA. The CDR3: CASSLGTGNLPGANVLTF. The CDR3 bases are TGTGCCAGCAGCTTAGGGACAGGGAACCTCCCTGGGGCCAACGTCCTGACTTTC.

This clonotype is categorized as medium-sized (0.01 to 0.1%). The chain carries TRBV20-1 and TRBJ2-3; 11 bases match TRBD2. The CDR3 extends over 16 amino acids. CDR1 and CDR2 from the germline V gene are DFQATT and SNEGSKA (reference sequence). J was trimmed by 0 bases and V by 6 bases; bases with no gene match: 8. In DNA, the CDR3 is TGCAGTGCGCCACTAGCGGGAGCGGGAAGCACAGATACGCAGTATTTT. This sequence encodes CSAPLAGAGSTDTQYF.

This clonotype was observed a few times. The chain recombines TRBV29-1 with TRBJ2-1; 10 bases are a match to TRBD1. The CDR3 has 18 residues. J was trimmed by 1 base and V by 0 bases; bases with no gene match: 9. Germline V gene data show CDR1 as SQVTM and CDR2 as ANQGSEA. The CDR3: CSVEDPGQGFTSYNEQFF. The CDR3 coding sequence is TGCAGCGTTGAAGATCCGGGACAGGGGTTTACATCCTACAATGAGCAGTTCTTC.